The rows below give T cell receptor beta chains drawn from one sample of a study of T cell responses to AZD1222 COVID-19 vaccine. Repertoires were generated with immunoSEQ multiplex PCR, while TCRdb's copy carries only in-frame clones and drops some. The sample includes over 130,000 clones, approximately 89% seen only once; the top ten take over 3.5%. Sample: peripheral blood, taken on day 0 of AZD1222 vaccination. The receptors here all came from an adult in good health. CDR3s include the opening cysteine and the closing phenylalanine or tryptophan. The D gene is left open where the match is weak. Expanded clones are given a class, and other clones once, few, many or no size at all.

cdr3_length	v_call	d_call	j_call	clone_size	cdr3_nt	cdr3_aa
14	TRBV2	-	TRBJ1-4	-	TGTGCCAGCAGTGGGGGATCAGGGAATGAAAAACTGTTTTTT	CASSGGSGNEKLFF
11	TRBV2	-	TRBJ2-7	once	TGTGCCAGCCGGGGTTCTTACGAGCAGTACTTC	CASRGSYEQYF
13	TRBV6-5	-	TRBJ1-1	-	TGTGCCAGCAGCTTACAGACGAACACTGAAGCTTTCTTT	CASSLQTNTEAFF
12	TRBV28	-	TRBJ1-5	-	TGTGCCAGCTGGGGAAGCAATCAGCCCCAGCATTTT	CASWGSNQPQHF
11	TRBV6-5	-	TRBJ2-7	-	TGTGCCAGCACGGCGGGTCTCGAGCAGTACTTC	CASTAGLEQYF
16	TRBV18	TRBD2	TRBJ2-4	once	TGTGCCAGCTCACCACCGAGCGGGAGGGCCAAAAACATTCAGTACTTC	CASSPPSGRAKNIQYF
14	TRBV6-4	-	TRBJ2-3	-	TGTGCCAGCAGTGAGAAGCTAGCAGGAGATACGCAGTATTTT	CASSEKLAGDTQYF
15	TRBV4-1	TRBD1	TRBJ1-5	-	TGCGCCAGCAGCCCGACAGGGGTAGGATCTCAGCCCCAGCATTTT	CASSPTGVGSQPQHF
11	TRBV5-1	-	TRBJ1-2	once	TGCGCCAGCAGCTTATGGGGCGACTACACCTTC	CASSLWGDYTF
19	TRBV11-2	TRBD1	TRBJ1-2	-	TGTGCCAGCAGCTCACATCGCCGGGACAGGGGAATCCCCGGCGGGGGCTACACCTTC	CASSSHRRDRGIPGGGYTF
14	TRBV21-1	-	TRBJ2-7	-	TGTGCCAGCAGCAAAACCAGCGGAGCCTACGAGCAGTACTTC	CASSKTSGAYEQYF
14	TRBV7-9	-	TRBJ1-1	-	TGTGCCAGCAGCTTAGGTCGTCTAAACACTGAAGCTTTCTTT	CASSLGRLNTEAFF
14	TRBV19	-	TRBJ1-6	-	TGTGCCAGTAGTGACCCGAGGGGGTCTGCACCCCTCCACTTT	CASSDPRGSAPLHF
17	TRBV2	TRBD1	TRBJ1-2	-	TGTGCCAGCAGTGAGATGGACAGGGTCAGGGGGAACTATGGCTACACCTTC	CASSEMDRVRGNYGYTF
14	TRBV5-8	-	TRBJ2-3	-	TGTGCCAGCAGCTTGCGCCAGTCCCGGGCGCGGCAGTATTTT	CASSLRQSRARQYF
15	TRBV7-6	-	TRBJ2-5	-	TGTGCCAGCAGCTTAGTGTCGGGGCAGCAAGAGACCCAGTACTTC	CASSLVSGQQETQYF
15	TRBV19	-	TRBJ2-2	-	TGTGCCAGTAGTACCGCAGGGGAAGGACCCGGGGAGCTGTTTTTT	CASSTAGEGPGELFF
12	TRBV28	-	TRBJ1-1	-	TGTGCCAGCAACACTGGGGGGAAGAGGGCTTTCTTT	CASNTGGKRAFF
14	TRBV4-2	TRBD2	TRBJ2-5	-	TGTGCCAGCAGCCAAGCCAGCGGGGGGGCTCACCAGTACTTC	CASSQASGGAHQYF
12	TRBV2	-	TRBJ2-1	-	TGTGCCAGAGAAAGGATCTACAATGAGCAGTTCTTC	CARERIYNEQFF
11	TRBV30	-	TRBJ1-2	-	TGTGCCTGGAGCCAGGACGCTGGCTACACCTTC	CAWSQDAGYTF
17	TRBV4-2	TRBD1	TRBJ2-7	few	TGTGCCAGCAGCCAATGGACTTCCGGGACAGGGGGCTACGAGCAGTACTTC	CASSQWTSGTGGYEQYF
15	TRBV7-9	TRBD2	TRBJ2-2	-	TGTGCCAGCAGAATGGGACTAGCGGGAACCGGGGAGCTGTTTTTT	CASRMGLAGTGELFF
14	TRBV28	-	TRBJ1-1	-	TGTGCCAGCAGTTTATGGACAAGGGATGGGAGTCTTCGGTTT	CASSLWTRDGSLRF
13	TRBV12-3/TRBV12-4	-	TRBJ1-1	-	TGTGCCAGCAGGATTAACGGCGGCACTGAAGCTTTCTTT	CASRINGGTEAFF
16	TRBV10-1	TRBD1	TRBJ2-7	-	TGCGCCAGCAGTGAGTCGACAGGGGTCCTTACCTACGAGCAGTACTTC	CASSESTGVLTYEQYF
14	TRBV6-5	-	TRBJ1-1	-	TGTGCCAGCAGTCGACAGGTCATGAACACTGAAGCTTTCTTT	CASSRQVMNTEAFF
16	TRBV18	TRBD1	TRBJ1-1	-	TGTGCCAGCTCACCGCCGGACAGGTTTTCGAACACTGAAGCTTTCTTT	CASSPPDRFSNTEAFF
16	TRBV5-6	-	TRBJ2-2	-	TGTGCCAGCAGGACCGGGACCCGGCCGAACACCGGGGAGCTGTTTTTT	CASRTGTRPNTGELFF
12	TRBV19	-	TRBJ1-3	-	TGTGCCAGTAGTATTTCTGGAAACACCATATATTTT	CASSISGNTIYF
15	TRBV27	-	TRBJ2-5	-	TGTGCCAGCAAGGTTTGGGGGCAACCCAAGCAGACCCAGTACTTC	CASKVWGQPKQTQYF
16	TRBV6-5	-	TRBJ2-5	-	TGTGCCAGCAGTTCTTCCCTCAGGCTAGCCCGCGAGACCCAGTACTTC	CASSSSLRLARETQYF